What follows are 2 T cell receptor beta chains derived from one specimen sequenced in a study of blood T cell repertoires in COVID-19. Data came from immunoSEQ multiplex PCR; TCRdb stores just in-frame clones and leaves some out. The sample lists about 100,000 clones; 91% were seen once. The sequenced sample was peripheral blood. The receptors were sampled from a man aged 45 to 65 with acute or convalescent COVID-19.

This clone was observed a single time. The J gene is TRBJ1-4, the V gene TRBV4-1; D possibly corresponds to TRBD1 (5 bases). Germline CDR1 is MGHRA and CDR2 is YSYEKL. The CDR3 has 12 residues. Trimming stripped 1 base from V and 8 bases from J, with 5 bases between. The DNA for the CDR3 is TGCGCCAGCAGCCAAGGGACAGAAAAACTGTTTTTT. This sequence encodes CASSQGTEKLFF.

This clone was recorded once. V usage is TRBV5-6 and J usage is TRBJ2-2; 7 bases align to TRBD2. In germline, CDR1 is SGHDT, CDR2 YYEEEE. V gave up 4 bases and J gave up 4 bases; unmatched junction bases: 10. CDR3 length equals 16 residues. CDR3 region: CASSRGTMGPTGELFF. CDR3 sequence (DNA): TGTGCCAGCAGCCGCGGGACTATGGGCCCCACCGGGGAGCTGTTTTTT.